The 16 T cell receptor beta chains in this list originate from one sample, sequenced in a study of cytomegalovirus exposure and HLA in healthy donors (dated by TCRdb to the late 2010s). Preparation of the library involved the immunoSEQ multiplex PCR assay. For the multiplex PCR, a mixture combining 60 forward primers for TCR Vbeta segments and 13 reverse primers for TCR Jbeta segments was used. The table was pulled from immuneACCESS by TCRdb, which kept in-frame rearrangements only. Such tables lose some clones; where checked, under half of the loss comes from unresolved V genes, and the rest has no known cause. In all, the sample holds about 150,000 clones, and roughly 65% of those were seen once. Together, the top ten hold around 4.2% of the sample. Sequencing input: PBMCs. The receptors here all came from a man aged 55 to 69 in good health and CMV-seronegative.

The rearrangement joins TRBV7-9 to TRBJ2-7, with D possibly matching TRBD1 (6 bases). V lost 1 base, J lost 3 bases, and 10 bases lay in between. This CDR3 comprises 14 residues. CDR1 SEHNR and CDR2 FQNEAQ come from the germline V gene (reference sequence). The CDR3 region is CASSLVGADYEQYF. The CDR3 DNA follows: TGTGCCAGCAGCTTAGTGGGGGCCGACTACGAGCAGTACTTC.

V is TRBV10-3 and J is TRBJ2-1; 12 bases are shared with TRBD2. V was pared by 0 bases and J by 9 bases, with 6 bases of the junction left unmatched. Per germline, CDR1 ENHRY and CDR2 SYGVKD. The CDR3 has 16 residues. The CDR3 DNA is TGTGCCATCAGTGAGTCGTCTCCGGGACTAGCGGGTGAGCAGTTCTTC. Translated, it gives CAISESSPGLAGEQFF.

This clone was recorded a few times. J is TRBJ1-2 and V is TRBV14; D not resolved. Germline V gives CDR1 SGHDN, CDR2 FVKESK. The CDR3 covers 13 residues. V lost 2 bases and J lost 8, with 12 bases in between. This chain's CDR3 is CASSQRAAGGYTF. CDR3 DNA: TGTGCCAGCAGCCAACGGGCGGCGGGAGGCTACACCTTC.

This sequence joins TRBV30 and TRBJ1-5; D is possibly TRBD1 (6 bases). The CDR3 covers 14 residues. Trimming cost V 2 bases and J 7 bases, with 15 bases left between them. In germline, CDR1 is GTSNPN, CDR2 SVGIG (reference sequence). The CDR3 protein is CAWSIGGASQPQHF. In nucleotides, the CDR3 is TGTGCCTGGAGTATAGGGGGGGCCAGCCAGCCCCAGCATTTT.

This sequence joins TRBV7-9 and TRBJ1-4, with 10 positions matching TRBD1. V trimming: 2 bases; J trimming: 8 bases; junction bases outside the gene matches: 5. The germline CDR1 and CDR2 sequences are SEHNR and FQNEAQ (reference sequence). The CDR3 covers 15 residues. CDR3 loop: CASSLRGTGEEKLFF. For the CDR3, the DNA is TGTGCCAGCAGCTTACGTGGGACAGGGGAAGAAAAACTGTTTTTT.

J is TRBJ2-7 and V is TRBV19, with TRBD1 identical over 11 bases. CDR3 length: 14 amino acids. With 3 bases clipped from V and 6 bases from J, the junction kept 4 bases outside the gene matches. Germline V gene data show CDR1 as LNHDA and CDR2 as SQIVND (reference sequence). CDR3 protein: CASSMGQGVFEQYF. In DNA, the CDR3 is TGTGCCAGTAGTATGGGACAGGGGGTCTTCGAGCAGTACTTC. Together with reference TRBV19 and TRBJ2-7, the CDR3 gives the full variable domain: DGGITQSPKYLFRKEGQNVTLSCEQNLNHDAMYWYRQDPGQGLRLIYYSQIVNDFQKGDIAEGYSVSREKKESFPLTVTSAQKNPTAFYLCASSMGQGVFEQYFGPGTRLTVT.

The V call is TRBV4-1, the J call TRBJ1-2; D is perhaps TRBD1 (6 bases). The CDR3 length is 16 residues. CDR1 and CDR2 from the germline V gene are MGHRA and YSYEKL. Trimming left V 1 base short and J 5 bases short, with 17 bases between. CDR3 sequence (DNA): TGCGCCAGCAGCCAAGGGGATACAGGGAATTGGTATGGCTACACCTTC. This sequence encodes CASSQGDTGNWYGYTF.

The chain recombines TRBV5-4 with TRBJ2-7; D may be TRBD2 (5 bases). Germline V CDR1 and CDR2: SGHNT, YYREEE (reference sequence). V shed 1 base and J shed 6 bases, with 14 bases lying between them. The CDR3 consists of 14 residues. This chain's CDR3 is CASSLRGPNGEQYF. CDR3 nucleotide sequence: TGTGCCAGCAGCTTGCGAGGGCCAAACGGCGAGCAGTACTTC.

This clone was seen more than once but under ten times. This chain uses TRBV6-5 with TRBJ2-2; a weak D match, TRBD2 (5 bases). The CDR3 has 13 residues. Trimming took 10 bases from V and 5 from J, leaving 14 bases between them. Germline CDR1 and CDR2: MNHEY and SVGAGI. Here the CDR3 reads CATKTPGTGELFF. CDR3 DNA sequence: TGTGCCACCAAAACACCGGGGACCGGGGAGCTGTTTTTT.

This chain joins TRBV27 and TRBJ2-2; D might be TRBD1 (7 bases). Germline values: CDR1 MNHEY, CDR2 SMNVEV (reference sequence). Trimming removed 2 bases from V and 6 bases from J, with 16 bases in between. The CDR3 length is 16 residues. The CDR3 bases are TGTGCCAGCAGTTTAGGAGGGGGCTTGAATCCCGGGGAGCTGTTTTTT. It codes for CASSLGGGLNPGELFF.

Regarding this clone: The sample has other DNA sequences that encode this CDR3 too. The chain recombines TRBV19 with TRBJ1-1, with 9 bases aligning to TRBD1. CDR3 size: 15 residues. Germline CDR1 is LNHDA and CDR2 is SQIVND (reference sequence). The J segment lost 5 bases and the V segment lost 1 base, leaving 5 bases of the junction unmatched. The CDR3 sequence: CASSIGGQGRTEAFF. The CDR3 DNA reads TGTGCCAGTAGTATAGGGGGACAGGGACGGACTGAAGCTTTCTTT.

V gene TRBV28 combines with J gene TRBJ1-5; D gene ambiguous. Germline V CDR1 and CDR2: MDHEN, SYDVKM. The length of the CDR3 is 14 residues. V gave up 3 bases and J gave up 3 bases, with 9 bases separating them. The CDR3 coding sequence is TGTGCCAGCAGTTTCCGGTTGAACAATCAGCCCCAGCATTTT. The encoded protein is CASSFRLNNQPQHF.

The count of this clone is one. DNA of the CDR3: TGTGCCAGCAGCCCCGTAGCGGTTGGAACAGATACGCAGTATTTT. Translating gives CASSPVAVGTDTQYF. The genes are TRBV5-4 and TRBJ2-3; TRBD2 is a possible D gene (6 bases). The CDR3 contains 15 residues. V dropped 4 bases and J dropped 3 bases, with 15 bases sitting between them. CDR1 is SGHNT, CDR2 YYREEE, per germline (reference sequence).

CDR3 nucleotide sequence: TGTGCCAGCAGCGTAGCTGAGGGCACAGATACGCAGTATTTT. Translated: CASSVAEGTDTQYF. The rearrangement links TRBV9 to TRBJ2-3; no reliable D call. The length of the CDR3 is 14 residues. Trimming took off 0 bases at V and 1 base at J, with 6 bases between the two ends. The germline gives CDR1 SGDLS, CDR2 YYNGEE.

This CDR3 reads CASSQGPLTGEEQYF. CDR3 sequence (DNA): TGCGCCAGCAGCCAAGGGCCCCTGACAGGGGAAGAGCAGTACTTC. The chain carries TRBV4-1 and TRBJ2-7; 8 bases are a match to TRBD1. Germline V CDR1 and CDR2: MGHRA, YSYEKL. J gave up 7 bases and V 1 base, and 9 bases lay outside the gene matches. The CDR3 totals 15 residues.

DNA for the CDR3: TGTGCCAGCAGCCAAGTGCGAGGTGAGCAGTTCTTC. The encoded protein is CASSQVRGEQFF. V usage is TRBV14 and J usage is TRBJ2-1; D is unclear. Germline CDR1 and CDR2: SGHDN and FVKESK. The CDR3 covers 12 residues. Trimming took 1 base from V and 9 from J, leaving 7 bases between them.